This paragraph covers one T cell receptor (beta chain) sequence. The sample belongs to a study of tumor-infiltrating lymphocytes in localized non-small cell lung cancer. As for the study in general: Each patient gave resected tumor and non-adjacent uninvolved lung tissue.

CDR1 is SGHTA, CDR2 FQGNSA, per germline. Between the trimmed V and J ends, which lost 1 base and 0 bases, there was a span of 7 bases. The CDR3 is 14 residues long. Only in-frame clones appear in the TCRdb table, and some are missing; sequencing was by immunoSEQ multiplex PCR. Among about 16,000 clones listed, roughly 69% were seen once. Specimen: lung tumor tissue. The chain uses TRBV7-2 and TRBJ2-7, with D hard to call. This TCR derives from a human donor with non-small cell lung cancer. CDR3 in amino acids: CASSLGDSSYEQYF. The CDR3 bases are TGTGCCAGCAGCTTAGGGGATAGCTCCTACGAGCAGTACTTC.